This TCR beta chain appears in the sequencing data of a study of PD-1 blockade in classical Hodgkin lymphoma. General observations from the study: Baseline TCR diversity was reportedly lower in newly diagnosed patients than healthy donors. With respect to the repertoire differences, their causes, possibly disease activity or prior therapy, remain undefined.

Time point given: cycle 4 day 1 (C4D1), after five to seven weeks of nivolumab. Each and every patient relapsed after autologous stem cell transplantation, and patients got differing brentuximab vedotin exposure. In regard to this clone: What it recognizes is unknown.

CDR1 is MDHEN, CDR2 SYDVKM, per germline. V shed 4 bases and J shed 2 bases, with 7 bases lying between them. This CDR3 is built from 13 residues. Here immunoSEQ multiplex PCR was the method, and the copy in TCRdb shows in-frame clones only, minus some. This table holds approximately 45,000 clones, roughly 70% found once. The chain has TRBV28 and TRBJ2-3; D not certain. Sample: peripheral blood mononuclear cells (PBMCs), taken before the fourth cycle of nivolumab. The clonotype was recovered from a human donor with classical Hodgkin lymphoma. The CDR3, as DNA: TGTGCCAGCAGTTCGGATCCCACAGATACGCAGTATTTT. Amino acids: CASSSDPTDTQYF.